In its sample, the clone carrying this T cell receptor beta chain was seen a few times. Its antigen is as yet unknown. Multiplex touch-down PCR with TRB-A/B primers amplified rearranged V-D-J TRB sequences. TCRdb analysed the multiplex PCR reads with MiXCR anew, one entry per CDR3 protein. Here the sample spans more than 8,000 distinct CDR3 sequences, approximately 35% being singletons. The data stem from a study of T cell repertoires in aging, cancer and after chemotherapy. Looking at the study overall: Over several months to years, re-sampled healthy donor repertoires clearly shared clones.

Study-level points and caveats: Across the chemotherapy interval, each cancer cohort showed higher median generation probability, suggesting thymic rebound.

The germline gives CDR1 ENHRY, CDR2 SYGVKD. The CDR3 spans 16 residues. V shed 4 bases, J shed 8 bases, and the junction held 14 bases outside the gene matches. TCR beta rearrangements were amplified from peripheral blood genomic DNA. The chain joins TRBV10-3 to TRBJ1-2; 9 positions match TRBD1. The sequence came from a human donor in good health. The donor label of this sample is uncertain. Sequencing was carried out using blood. The CDR3 here is CAISGGQGLHRGGYTF. The CDR3, as DNA: TGTGCCATCAGTGGAGGACAGGGGCTACATAGGGGAGGCTACACCTTC.